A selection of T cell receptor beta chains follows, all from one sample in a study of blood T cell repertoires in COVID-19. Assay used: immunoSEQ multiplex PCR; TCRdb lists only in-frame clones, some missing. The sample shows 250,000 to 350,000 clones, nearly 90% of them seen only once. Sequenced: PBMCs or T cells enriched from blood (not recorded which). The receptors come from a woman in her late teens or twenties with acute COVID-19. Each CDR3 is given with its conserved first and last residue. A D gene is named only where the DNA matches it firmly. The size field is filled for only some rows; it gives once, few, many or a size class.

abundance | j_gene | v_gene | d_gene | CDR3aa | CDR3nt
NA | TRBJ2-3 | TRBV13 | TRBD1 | CASRSATGERTDTQYF | TGTGCCAGCAGGTCCGCTACAGGGGAGAGGACAGATACGCAGTATTTT
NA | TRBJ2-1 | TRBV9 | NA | CASSSQGRLANEQFF | TGTGCCAGCAGCTCCCAAGGGCGTCTAGCCAATGAGCAGTTCTTC
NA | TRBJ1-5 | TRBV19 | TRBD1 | CASTRQGRGQPQHF | TGTGCCAGTACCAGACAGGGGAGGGGTCAGCCCCAGCATTTT
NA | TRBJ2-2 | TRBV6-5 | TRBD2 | CASMERGSYHGELFF | TGTGCCAGCATGGAGCGCGGGAGTTATCACGGGGAGCTGTTTTTT
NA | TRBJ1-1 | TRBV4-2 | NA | CASSTRQNTMNTEAFF | TGTGCCAGCAGCACCCGACAGAATACCATGAACACTGAAGCTTTCTTT
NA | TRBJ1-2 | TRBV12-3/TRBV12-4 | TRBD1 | CASSPDRGYGYTF | TGTGCCAGCAGTCCGGACAGGGGCTATGGCTACACCTTC
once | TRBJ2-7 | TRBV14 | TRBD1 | CASSQGYRGASYEQYF | TGTGCCAGCAGCCAAGGGTACAGGGGGGCCTCCTACGAGCAGTACTTC
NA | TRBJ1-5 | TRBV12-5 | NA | CASGLNQPQHF | TGTGCTAGTGGTCTAAATCAGCCCCAGCATTTT
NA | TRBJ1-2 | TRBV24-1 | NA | CATSSGQSNYGYTF | TGTGCCACCAGTTCCGGACAGTCTAACTATGGCTACACCTTC
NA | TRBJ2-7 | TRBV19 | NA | CASSKGRGIRDYEQYF | TGTGCCAGTAGTAAGGGGCGGGGTATCCGCGACTACGAGCAGTACTTC
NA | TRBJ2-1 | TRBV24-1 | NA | CATSGPSGELYNEQFF | TGTGCCACCAGTGGCCCCTCAGGGGAGTTATACAATGAGCAGTTCTTC
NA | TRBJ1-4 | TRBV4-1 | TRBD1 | CASSQDGNRGLANEKLFF | TGCGCCAGCAGCCAAGATGGTAACAGGGGGTTGGCTAATGAAAAACTGTTTTTT
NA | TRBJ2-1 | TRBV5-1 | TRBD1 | CASRKQGALNNEQFF | TGCGCCAGCAGAAAACAGGGGGCTCTGAACAATGAGCAGTTCTTC
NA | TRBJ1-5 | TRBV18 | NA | CASSLQGNQPQHF | TGTGCCAGCTCTCTACAGGGCAATCAGCCCCAGCATTTT
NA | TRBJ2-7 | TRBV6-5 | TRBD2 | CASSYSRGRVGEQYF | TGTGCCAGCAGTTACTCGAGAGGGAGGGTAGGCGAGCAGTACTTC
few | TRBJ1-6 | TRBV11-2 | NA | CASSLDLSSYNSPLHF | TGTGCCAGCAGCTTAGATCTGAGCTCCTATAATTCACCCCTCCACTTT
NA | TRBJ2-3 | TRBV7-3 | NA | CASSPRDFTDTQYF | TGTGCCAGCAGCCCCCGGGACTTCACAGATACGCAGTATTTT
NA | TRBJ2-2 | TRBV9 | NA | CANLPYSNSGELFF | TGTGCCAACCTACCGTACTCAAACTCGGGGGAGCTGTTTTTT
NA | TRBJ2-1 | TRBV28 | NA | CASSRGTREINEQFF | TGTGCCAGCAGCCGAGGGACCCGGGAGATCAATGAGCAGTTCTTC
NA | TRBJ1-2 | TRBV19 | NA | CASSPSDTPGGYTF | TGTGCCAGTAGTCCCTCGGACACGCCCGGCGGCTACACCTTC
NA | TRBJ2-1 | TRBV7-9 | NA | CASSRQEEGQFF | TGTGCCAGCAGCCGACAGGAGGAAGGTCAGTTCTTC
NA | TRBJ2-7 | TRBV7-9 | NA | CASSTDSSYEQYF | TGTGCCAGCAGCACGGACAGCTCCTACGAGCAGTACTTC
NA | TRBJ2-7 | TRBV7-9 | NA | CASSPYYEQYF | TGTGCCAGCAGCCCCTACTACGAGCAGTACTTC
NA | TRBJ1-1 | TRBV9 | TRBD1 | CASSETGYLNTEAFF | TGTGCCAGCAGCGAGACAGGGTACCTGAACACTGAAGCTTTCTTT
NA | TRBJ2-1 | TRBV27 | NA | CASSDRDSHNEQFF | TGTGCCAGCAGTGACCGGGACTCTCACAATGAGCAGTTCTTC
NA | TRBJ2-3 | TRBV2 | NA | CASGRLGGGDTQYF | TGTGCCAGCGGGAGACTAGGGGGGGGAGATACGCAGTATTTT
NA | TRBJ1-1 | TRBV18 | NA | CASSPGEAMNTEAFF | TGTGCCAGCTCACCGGGCGAAGCAATGAACACTGAAGCTTTCTTT
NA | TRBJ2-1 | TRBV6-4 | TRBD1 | CASSDSGQGYNEQFF | TGTGCCAGCAGTGACTCGGGACAGGGATACAATGAGCAGTTCTTC
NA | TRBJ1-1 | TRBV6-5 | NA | CATTRGGMNTEAFF | TGTGCCACAACGAGGGGGGGGATGAACACTGAAGCTTTCTTT
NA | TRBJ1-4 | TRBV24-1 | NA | CATPWGGATNEKLFF | TGTGCCACCCCGTGGGGGGGCGCAACTAATGAAAAACTGTTTTTT
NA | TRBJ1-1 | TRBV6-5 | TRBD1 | CASSTGQGGHTEAFF | TGTGCCAGCAGTACGGGACAGGGTGGTCACACTGAAGCTTTCTTT
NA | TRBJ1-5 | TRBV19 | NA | CASTSPPGDSNQPQHF | TGTGCCAGTACCTCCCCCCCGGGGGATAGCAATCAGCCCCAGCATTTT
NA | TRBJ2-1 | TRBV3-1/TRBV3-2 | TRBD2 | CASSQTGLAGGVINEQFF | TGTGCCAGCAGCCAGACCGGACTAGCGGGAGGGGTGATCAATGAGCAGTTCTTC
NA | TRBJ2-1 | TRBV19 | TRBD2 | CASSIQASGYNEQFF | TGTGCCAGTAGTATACAGGCTAGCGGGTACAATGAGCAGTTCTTC
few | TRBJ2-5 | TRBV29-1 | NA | CSAGSGQYQETQYF | TGCAGCGCGGGTTCCGGACAGTATCAAGAGACCCAGTACTTC
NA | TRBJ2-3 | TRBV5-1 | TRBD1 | CASSLGSQGSTDTQYF | TGCGCCAGCAGCTTGGGATCACAGGGGAGCACAGATACGCAGTATTTT
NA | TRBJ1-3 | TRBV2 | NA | CASSGTWDTIYF | TGTGCCAGCAGTGGGACTTGGGACACCATATATTTT
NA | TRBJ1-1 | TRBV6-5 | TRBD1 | CASRRQGLLNTEAFF | TGTGCCAGCAGGAGACAGGGGCTGTTGAACACTGAAGCTTTCTTT
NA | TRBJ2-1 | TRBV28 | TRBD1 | CASSFQKGDRGGSEQFF | TGTGCCAGCAGTTTTCAGAAGGGAGACAGGGGGGGGAGTGAGCAGTTCTTC
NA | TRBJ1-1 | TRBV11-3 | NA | CASSLRQNTEAFF | TGTGCCAGCAGCTTGAGGCAGAACACTGAAGCTTTCTTT
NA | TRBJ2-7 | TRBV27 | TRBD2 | CASSWGGGPYEQYF | TGTGCCAGCAGTTGGGGGGGAGGGCCCTACGAGCAGTACTTC
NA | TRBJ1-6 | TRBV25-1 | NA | CASRERGWGKNSPLHF | TGTGCCAGCAGGGAGAGGGGGTGGGGGAAAAATTCACCCCTCCACTTT
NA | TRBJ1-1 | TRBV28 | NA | CASSLRNTEAFF | TGTGCCAGCAGTCTCAGAAACACTGAAGCTTTCTTT
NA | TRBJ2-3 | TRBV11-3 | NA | CASSPEEGDTQYF | TGTGCCAGCAGCCCGGAGGAGGGAGATACGCAGTATTTT
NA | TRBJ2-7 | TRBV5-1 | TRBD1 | CASSFRQGHEQYF | TGCGCCAGCAGCTTCCGACAGGGCCACGAGCAGTACTTC
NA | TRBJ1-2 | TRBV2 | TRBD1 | CASSEDRDFNYGYTF | TGTGCCAGCAGTGAGGACAGGGATTTTAACTATGGCTACACCTTC
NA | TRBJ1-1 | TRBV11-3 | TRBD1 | CASSLDDRGENTEAFF | TGTGCCAGCAGCTTAGATGACAGGGGTGAGAATACTGAAGCTTTCTTT
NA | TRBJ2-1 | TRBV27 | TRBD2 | CASSLFWPSGAHNEQFF | TGTGCCAGCAGTTTATTCTGGCCTAGCGGGGCCCACAATGAGCAGTTCTTC
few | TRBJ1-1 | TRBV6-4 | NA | CASKSPEAFF | TGTGCCAGCAAGAGCCCTGAAGCTTTCTTT
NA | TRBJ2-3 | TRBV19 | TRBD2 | CASSGLAGVLDTQYF | TGTGCCAGTAGTGGTCTAGCGGGAGTTTTAGATACGCAGTATTTT
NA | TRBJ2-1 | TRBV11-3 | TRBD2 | CASSLVAGGRNEQFF | TGTGCCAGCAGCTTAGTCGCGGGGGGGCGGAATGAGCAGTTCTTC
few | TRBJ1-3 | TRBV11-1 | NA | CASSLVTGNTIYF | TGTGCCAGCTCACTCGTTACTGGAAACACCATATATTTT
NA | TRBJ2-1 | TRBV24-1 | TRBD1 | CATATPGQGYDEQFF | TGTGCCACCGCTACACCGGGACAGGGCTACGATGAGCAGTTCTTC
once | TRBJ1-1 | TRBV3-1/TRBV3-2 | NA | CASSHGLRDTEAFF | TGTGCCAGCAGTCACGGGCTGCGGGACACTGAAGCTTTCTTT
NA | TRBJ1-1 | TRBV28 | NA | CASIGAYTEAFF | TGTGCCAGCATTGGGGCCTACACTGAAGCTTTCTTT
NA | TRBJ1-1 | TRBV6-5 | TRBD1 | CASSLSGGLNTEAFF | TGTGCCAGCAGTCTTTCAGGGGGCTTGAACACTGAAGCTTTCTTT
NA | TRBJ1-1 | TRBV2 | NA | CASSPGRAGTEAFF | TGTGCCAGCAGTCCAGGGAGGGCGGGGACTGAAGCTTTCTTT
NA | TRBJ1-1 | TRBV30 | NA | CAWSVLNTEAFF | TGTGCCTGGAGTGTTCTTAACACTGAAGCTTTCTTT
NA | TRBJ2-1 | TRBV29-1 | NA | CSVSFYNEQFF | TGCAGCGTTTCCTTCTACAATGAGCAGTTCTTC
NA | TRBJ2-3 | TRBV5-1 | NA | CASSFVSGSTDTQYF | TGCGCCAGCAGCTTCGTAAGCGGGAGCACAGATACGCAGTATTTT